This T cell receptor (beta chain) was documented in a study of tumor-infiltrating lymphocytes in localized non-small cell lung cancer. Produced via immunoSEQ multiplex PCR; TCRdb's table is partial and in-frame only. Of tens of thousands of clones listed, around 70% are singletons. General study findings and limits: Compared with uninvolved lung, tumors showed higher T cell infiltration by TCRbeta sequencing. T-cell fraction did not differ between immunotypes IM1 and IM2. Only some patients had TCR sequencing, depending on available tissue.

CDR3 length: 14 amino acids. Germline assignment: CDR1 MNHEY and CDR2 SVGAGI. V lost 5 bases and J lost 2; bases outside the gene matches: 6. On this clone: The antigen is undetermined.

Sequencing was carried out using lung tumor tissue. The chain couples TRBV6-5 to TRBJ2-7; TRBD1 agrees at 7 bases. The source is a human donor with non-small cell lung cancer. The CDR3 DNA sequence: TGTGCCAGCAGTGGGTGGACAGGTACCTACGAGCAGTACTTC. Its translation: CASSGWTGTYEQYF.